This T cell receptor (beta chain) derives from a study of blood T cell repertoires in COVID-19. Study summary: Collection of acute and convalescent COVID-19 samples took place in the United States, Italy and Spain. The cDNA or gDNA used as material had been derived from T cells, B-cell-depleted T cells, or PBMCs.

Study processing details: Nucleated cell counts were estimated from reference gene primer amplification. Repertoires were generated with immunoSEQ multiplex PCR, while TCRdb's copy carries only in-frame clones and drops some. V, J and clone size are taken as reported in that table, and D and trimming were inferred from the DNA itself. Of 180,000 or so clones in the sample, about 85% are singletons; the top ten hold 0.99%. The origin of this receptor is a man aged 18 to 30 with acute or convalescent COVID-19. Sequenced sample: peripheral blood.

CDR3 nucleotides: TGTGCCAGCAGCGCCTTGAGGTCCGGGACAGGAGCAAATGAAGCTTTCTTT. Translating gives CASSALRSGTGANEAFF. The chain uses TRBV7-2 and TRBJ1-1; 8 bases match TRBD1. This CDR3 spans 17 amino acids. The J segment lost 7 bases and the V segment lost 5 bases, leaving 18 bases of the junction unmatched. Germline loops: CDR1 SGHTA, CDR2 FQGNSA.